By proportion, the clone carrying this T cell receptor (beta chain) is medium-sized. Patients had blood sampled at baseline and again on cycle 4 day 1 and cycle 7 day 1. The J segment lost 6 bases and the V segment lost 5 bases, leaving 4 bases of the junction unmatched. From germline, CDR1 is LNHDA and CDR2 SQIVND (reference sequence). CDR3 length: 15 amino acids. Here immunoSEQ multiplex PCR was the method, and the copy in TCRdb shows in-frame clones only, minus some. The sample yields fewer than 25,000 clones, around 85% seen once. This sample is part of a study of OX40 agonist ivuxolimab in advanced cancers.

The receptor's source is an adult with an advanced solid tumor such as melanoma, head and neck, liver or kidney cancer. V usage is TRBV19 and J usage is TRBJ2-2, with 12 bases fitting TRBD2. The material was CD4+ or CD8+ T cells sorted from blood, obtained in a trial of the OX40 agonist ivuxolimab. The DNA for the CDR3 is TGTGCCAGTAGTCCCCTAGCGGGAGGGCCCGGGGAGCTGTTTTTT. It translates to CASSPLAGGPGELFF.